A selection of T cell receptor beta chains follows, all from one sample in a study of blood T cell repertoires in COVID-19. This table comes from immunoSEQ multiplex PCR, and its TCRdb copy is limited to in-frame clones, with some not included. The sample shows 200,000 to 300,000 clones, 65% to 90% of them seen only once. The specimen sequenced was peripheral blood. These receptors all stem from a man aged 40-49 years who had recovered from COVID-19. The CDR3 runs from the conserved cysteine through the conserved F or W. The order of the fields is D gene, V gene, J gene, clone size, CDR3 length, CDR3 DNA, CDR3 protein. D genes are given only for firm matches. The size of a clone is reported for some rows only, either as once, few or many, or as a class for expanded clones.

D gene: NA
V gene: TRBV7-2
J gene: TRBJ2-3
clone size: few
CDR3 length: 14
CDR3 DNA: TGTGCCAGCACACCTAGCGAAAGCACAGATACGCAGTATTTT
CDR3 protein: CASTPSESTDTQYF

D gene: NA
V gene: TRBV30
J gene: TRBJ2-6
clone size: few
CDR3 length: 13
CDR3 DNA: TGTGCCGCGGACGGGACTGGGGCCAACGTCCTGACTTTC
CDR3 protein: CAADGTGANVLTF

D gene: NA
V gene: TRBV11-2
J gene: TRBJ2-3
clone size: once
CDR3 length: 14
CDR3 DNA: TGTGCCAGCACCCAGGACAGCAATATCGATACGCAGTATTTT
CDR3 protein: CASTQDSNIDTQYF

D gene: NA
V gene: TRBV7-2
J gene: TRBJ1-5
clone size: NA
CDR3 length: 14
CDR3 DNA: TGTGCCAGCAGCTTCAGTCAGGGGTATCAGCCCCAGCATTTT
CDR3 protein: CASSFSQGYQPQHF

D gene: NA
V gene: TRBV10-1
J gene: TRBJ1-1
clone size: NA
CDR3 length: 13
CDR3 DNA: TGCGCCAGCAGTTCGTGGGGGGACACTGAAGCTTTCTTT
CDR3 protein: CASSSWGDTEAFF

D gene: TRBD2
V gene: TRBV29-1
J gene: TRBJ2-2
clone size: NA
CDR3 length: 19
CDR3 DNA: TGCAGCGTTGCGGAGAGGACTAGCGGGGGGGCAGCGAGCACCGGGGAGCTGTTTTTT
CDR3 protein: CSVAERTSGGAASTGELFF

D gene: TRBD1
V gene: TRBV11-3
J gene: TRBJ1-2
clone size: NA
CDR3 length: 18
CDR3 DNA: TGTGCCAGCAGCTTAGATTCAAAATCGGGACAGGGGAACTATGGCTACACCTTC
CDR3 protein: CASSLDSKSGQGNYGYTF

D gene: TRBD1
V gene: TRBV29-1
J gene: TRBJ1-2
clone size: NA
CDR3 length: 13
CDR3 DNA: TGCAGCGTTGATTACAGGGGAGAGTATGGCTACACCTTC
CDR3 protein: CSVDYRGEYGYTF

D gene: NA
V gene: TRBV25-1
J gene: TRBJ1-2
clone size: NA
CDR3 length: 11
CDR3 DNA: TGTGCCAGCAGTGGCTACGGTGGCTACACCTTC
CDR3 protein: CASSGYGGYTF

D gene: TRBD1
V gene: TRBV4-1
J gene: TRBJ1-1
clone size: many
CDR3 length: 15
CDR3 DNA: TGCGCCAGCAGCCAAGGTGGACAGGGATATCCTGAAGCTTTCTTT
CDR3 protein: CASSQGGQGYPEAFF

D gene: NA
V gene: TRBV2
J gene: TRBJ1-1
clone size: few
CDR3 length: 13
CDR3 DNA: TGTGCCAGCAGTGATTTTTTATCCACTGAAGCTTTCTTT
CDR3 protein: CASSDFLSTEAFF

D gene: NA
V gene: TRBV6-2/TRBV6-3
J gene: TRBJ2-6
clone size: NA
CDR3 length: 15
CDR3 DNA: TGTGCCAGCAGTTACTGGGCAGCTGGGGCCAACGTCCTGACTTTC
CDR3 protein: CASSYWAAGANVLTF

D gene: NA
V gene: TRBV12-3/TRBV12-4
J gene: TRBJ1-2
clone size: NA
CDR3 length: 13
CDR3 DNA: TGTGCCAGCAGTTTCTCGGGGTTGGATGGCTACACCTTC
CDR3 protein: CASSFSGLDGYTF

D gene: TRBD1
V gene: TRBV6-6
J gene: TRBJ1-2
clone size: NA
CDR3 length: 12
CDR3 DNA: TGTGCCAGCAGTAGGACAGGGGATGGCTACACCTTC
CDR3 protein: CASSRTGDGYTF

D gene: TRBD1
V gene: TRBV19
J gene: TRBJ1-5
clone size: NA
CDR3 length: 14
CDR3 DNA: TGTGCCAGTAGTTTTCGACAGGGCAGGCAGCCCCAGCATTTT
CDR3 protein: CASSFRQGRQPQHF

D gene: NA
V gene: TRBV29-1
J gene: TRBJ1-2
clone size: NA
CDR3 length: 12
CDR3 DNA: TGCAGCGTTGCGGTGAGCCTCGGGGGCTACACCTTC
CDR3 protein: CSVAVSLGGYTF

D gene: TRBD1
V gene: TRBV30
J gene: TRBJ1-5
clone size: NA
CDR3 length: 16
CDR3 DNA: TGTGCCTGGAGTGAGAGACAGGGACCTTACATTCAGCCCCAGCATTTT
CDR3 protein: CAWSERQGPYIQPQHF

D gene: TRBD1
V gene: TRBV19
J gene: TRBJ1-5
clone size: NA
CDR3 length: 15
CDR3 DNA: TGTGCCAGTAGTATTTTGGGACAGGGGAATCAGCCCCAGCATTTT
CDR3 protein: CASSILGQGNQPQHF

D gene: NA
V gene: TRBV6-5
J gene: TRBJ2-7
clone size: NA
CDR3 length: 14
CDR3 DNA: TGTGCCAGCAGTTCCCGGGACTGGGCATACGAGCAGTACTTC
CDR3 protein: CASSSRDWAYEQYF

D gene: NA
V gene: TRBV4-3
J gene: TRBJ1-3
clone size: NA
CDR3 length: 15
CDR3 DNA: TGCGCCAGCAGCCAAGTTGCGTCCTCTGGAAACACCATATATTTT
CDR3 protein: CASSQVASSGNTIYF

D gene: TRBD1
V gene: TRBV23-1
J gene: TRBJ1-2
clone size: NA
CDR3 length: 13
CDR3 DNA: TGCGCCAGCCTCGGGACAGACCTTTGGGGCTACACCTTC
CDR3 protein: CASLGTDLWGYTF

D gene: TRBD1
V gene: TRBV3-1/TRBV3-2
J gene: TRBJ1-1
clone size: NA
CDR3 length: 14
CDR3 DNA: TGTGCCAGCAGCCAGAATCAGGGGGGAACTGAAGCTTTCTTT
CDR3 protein: CASSQNQGGTEAFF

D gene: TRBD2
V gene: TRBV2
J gene: TRBJ2-3
clone size: NA
CDR3 length: 14
CDR3 DNA: TGTGCCAGCAGTGAGGGGCTAGCGGGAGATACGCAGTATTTT
CDR3 protein: CASSEGLAGDTQYF

D gene: TRBD2
V gene: TRBV30
J gene: TRBJ2-7
clone size: NA
CDR3 length: 14
CDR3 DNA: TGTGCCGGAGGGGGCGCTAGCGGGACGCTGGAGCAGTACTTC
CDR3 protein: CAGGGASGTLEQYF

D gene: NA
V gene: TRBV5-6
J gene: TRBJ1-1
clone size: NA
CDR3 length: 15
CDR3 DNA: TGTGCCAGCAGCTTGGGTGGGGGGATGAACACTGAAGCTTTCTTT
CDR3 protein: CASSLGGGMNTEAFF

D gene: TRBD1
V gene: TRBV5-1
J gene: TRBJ1-2
clone size: NA
CDR3 length: 14
CDR3 DNA: TGCGCCAGCAGCACCTGGACAGGGGAGGATGGCTACACCTTC
CDR3 protein: CASSTWTGEDGYTF

D gene: NA
V gene: TRBV11-2
J gene: TRBJ2-6
clone size: once
CDR3 length: 19
CDR3 DNA: TGTGCCAGCAGCCGGCGAGGGCCCGGAGGTGGGTCTGGGGCCAACGTCCTGACTTTC
CDR3 protein: CASSRRGPGGGSGANVLTF

D gene: TRBD1
V gene: TRBV6-2/TRBV6-3
J gene: TRBJ1-2
clone size: NA
CDR3 length: 15
CDR3 DNA: TGTGCCAGCAGTTACCCGGGACAGGGGGCGCGCGGCTACACCTTC
CDR3 protein: CASSYPGQGARGYTF

D gene: NA
V gene: TRBV19
J gene: TRBJ1-5
clone size: NA
CDR3 length: 14
CDR3 DNA: TGTGCCAGTAGGGGCAGTTATAGCAATCAGCCCCAGCATTTT
CDR3 protein: CASRGSYSNQPQHF

D gene: TRBD1
V gene: TRBV10-1
J gene: TRBJ2-7
clone size: NA
CDR3 length: 15
CDR3 DNA: TGCGCCAGCAGTGACTACAGGGGGCAATTCGACGAGCAGTACTTC
CDR3 protein: CASSDYRGQFDEQYF

D gene: TRBD1
V gene: TRBV7-2
J gene: TRBJ2-1
clone size: NA
CDR3 length: 15
CDR3 DNA: TGTGCCAGCAGCTTATGGGCAGGGGGTCACAATGAGCAGTTCTTC
CDR3 protein: CASSLWAGGHNEQFF

D gene: NA
V gene: TRBV27
J gene: TRBJ2-7
clone size: NA
CDR3 length: 14
CDR3 DNA: TGTGCCAGTGCGCGTAACGGTAACTCCTACGAGCAGTACTTC
CDR3 protein: CASARNGNSYEQYF

D gene: NA
V gene: TRBV5-1
J gene: TRBJ2-2
clone size: NA
CDR3 length: 15
CDR3 DNA: TGCGCCAGCAGCTTGGACAGCCAGGACACCGGGGAGCTGTTTTTT
CDR3 protein: CASSLDSQDTGELFF

D gene: NA
V gene: TRBV6-2/TRBV6-3
J gene: TRBJ2-1
clone size: NA
CDR3 length: 15
CDR3 DNA: TGTGCCAGCAGTTACCTCGCCGGTTCCTACAATGAGCAGTTCTTC
CDR3 protein: CASSYLAGSYNEQFF

D gene: NA
V gene: TRBV10-3
J gene: TRBJ2-6
clone size: NA
CDR3 length: 18
CDR3 DNA: TGTGCCATCAGTTCCAACAGCGGAGAAGAGTCTGGGGCCAACGTCCTGACTTTC
CDR3 protein: CAISSNSGEESGANVLTF

D gene: NA
V gene: TRBV14
J gene: TRBJ2-2
clone size: few
CDR3 length: 16
CDR3 DNA: TGTGCCAGCAGCCCTGCCCCATACAGGGAACCCGGGGAGCTGTTTTTT
CDR3 protein: CASSPAPYREPGELFF

D gene: NA
V gene: TRBV6-2/TRBV6-3
J gene: TRBJ2-7
clone size: NA
CDR3 length: 15
CDR3 DNA: TGTGCCAGCAGTCCCCCTCCGGACAGCGCCTACGAGCAGTACTTC
CDR3 protein: CASSPPPDSAYEQYF

D gene: NA
V gene: TRBV6-2/TRBV6-3
J gene: TRBJ2-3
clone size: NA
CDR3 length: 18
CDR3 DNA: TGTGCCAGCAGTTACGAGCGTCGGTGGGAGCTTAGCACAGATACGCAGTATTTT
CDR3 protein: CASSYERRWELSTDTQYF

D gene: NA
V gene: TRBV7-2
J gene: TRBJ2-2
clone size: NA
CDR3 length: 14
CDR3 DNA: TGTGCCAGTGGGAAGGGAGCGAACACCGGGGAGCTGTTTTTT
CDR3 protein: CASGKGANTGELFF

D gene: NA
V gene: TRBV2
J gene: TRBJ2-1
clone size: once
CDR3 length: 13
CDR3 DNA: TGTGCCAGCAGTGTCCTCGGGGTGGGTGAGCAGTTCTTC
CDR3 protein: CASSVLGVGEQFF

D gene: TRBD2
V gene: TRBV5-1
J gene: TRBJ2-3
clone size: few
CDR3 length: 16
CDR3 DNA: TGCGCCAGCAGCTCGGCCCTAGCGGTCTCCACAGATACGCAGTATTTT
CDR3 protein: CASSSALAVSTDTQYF

D gene: NA
V gene: TRBV7-9
J gene: TRBJ1-4
clone size: NA
CDR3 length: 14
CDR3 DNA: TGTGCCAGCAGCTTCGACAGGCAGAATGAAAAACTGTTTTTT
CDR3 protein: CASSFDRQNEKLFF

D gene: TRBD2
V gene: TRBV10-2
J gene: TRBJ2-1
clone size: NA
CDR3 length: 15
CDR3 DNA: TGCGCCAGCAGTGAGTCGACTAGCGGGGGCTATGAGCAGTTCTTC
CDR3 protein: CASSESTSGGYEQFF

D gene: TRBD2
V gene: TRBV7-7
J gene: TRBJ2-1
clone size: NA
CDR3 length: 13
CDR3 DNA: TGTGCCAGCAGTCAGCAGCGGGAGAATGAGCAGTTCTTC
CDR3 protein: CASSQQRENEQFF

D gene: NA
V gene: TRBV24-1
J gene: TRBJ2-2
clone size: NA
CDR3 length: 15
CDR3 DNA: TGTGCCACCAGCCCGACTAGTCCGGACACCGGGGAGCTGTTTTTT
CDR3 protein: CATSPTSPDTGELFF

D gene: NA
V gene: TRBV5-4
J gene: TRBJ2-5
clone size: many
CDR3 length: 16
CDR3 DNA: TGTGCCAGCAGGGAGGATCAGGGGTTTGGGCAAGAGACCCAGTACTTC
CDR3 protein: CASREDQGFGQETQYF

D gene: TRBD1
V gene: TRBV5-6
J gene: TRBJ1-1
clone size: NA
CDR3 length: 13
CDR3 DNA: TGTGCCAGCAGCTGGGACAGGCTGCCGGGTGCTTTCTTT
CDR3 protein: CASSWDRLPGAFF

D gene: NA
V gene: TRBV27
J gene: TRBJ1-2
clone size: NA
CDR3 length: 14
CDR3 DNA: TGTGCCAGCAGACTTAACAGGGATTCGGATGGCTACACCTTC
CDR3 protein: CASRLNRDSDGYTF

D gene: TRBD1
V gene: TRBV7-9
J gene: TRBJ1-4
clone size: NA
CDR3 length: 15
CDR3 DNA: TGTGCCAGCGCTCAGGGGGATGCAACTAATGAAAAACTGTTTTTT
CDR3 protein: CASAQGDATNEKLFF

D gene: NA
V gene: TRBV2
J gene: TRBJ2-3
clone size: NA
CDR3 length: 14
CDR3 DNA: NA
CDR3 protein: CASSTSTVTDTQYF